This T cell receptor beta chain was profiled in a study of T cells in Graves' hyperthyroidism and ophthalmopathy. In the study overall: Specimen type is peripheral blood, collected at initial diagnosis prior to any treatment.

Ophthalmopathy cases met thresholds of Clinical Activity Score at least 3, NOSPECS grade at least 4 and duration under 3 months. To note about this clonotype: The antigen is undetermined.

The germline CDR1 and CDR2 sequences are MGHRA and YSYEKL. The CDR3 has 15 residues. The ends were cut back, 5 bases at V and 1 base at J, with 12 bases in the middle. What was amplified from RNA transcripts were TCR beta CDR3 regions. TCR CDR3 regions were first amplified by RT-PCR with HTBI primers. TCRdb called the multiplex PCR reads again in MiXCR, with one record for every CDR3 protein. The data show about 600,000 distinct CDR3 sequences, around 16% seen once. Regarding the study as a whole: Within blood appeared most thyroid clonotypes that had expanded above 0.001. Classification by a 13 V-J model distinguished ophthalmopathy from stable hyperthyroidism.

V and J are TRBV4-1 and TRBJ1-3; D ambiguous. The origin of this receptor is a woman aged 35 to 49 with Graves' ophthalmopathy. The sample comprised blood. The CDR3 DNA reads as TGCGCCAGCAGCTCCGGGGATTGGTCTGGAAACACCATATATTTT. Protein sequence: CASSSGDWSGNTIYF.